This is a list of T cell receptor beta chains from one sample in a study of blood T cell repertoires in COVID-19. Data came from immunoSEQ multiplex PCR; TCRdb stores just in-frame clones and leaves some out. The sample contains around 94,000 clones, almost 85% of which appear only once. Sequencing used peripheral blood. The source of these receptors is a middle-aged man with active or convalescent COVID-19. Both conserved end residues are part of each CDR3. The D gene is left open where the match is weak. The listing skips clone size in some rows; elsewhere it reads once, few, many or a size class.

clone size: -
J gene: TRBJ1-1
D gene: -
V gene: TRBV10-3
CDR3 DNA: TGTGCCATCGGATCGGGAGGCACTGAAGCTTTCTTT
CDR3 protein: CAIGSGGTEAFF

clone size: -
J gene: TRBJ1-1
D gene: -
V gene: TRBV3-1/TRBV3-2
CDR3 DNA: TGTGCCAGCAGCATAGGGGTGGGTCTCTCTGAAGCTTTCTTT
CDR3 protein: CASSIGVGLSEAFF

clone size: -
J gene: TRBJ1-2
D gene: -
V gene: TRBV27
CDR3 DNA: TGTGCCAGCAGTTTATCAGGGGCGAAGGGCTACACCTTC
CDR3 protein: CASSLSGAKGYTF

clone size: -
J gene: TRBJ2-1
D gene: TRBD2
V gene: TRBV4-3
CDR3 DNA: TGCGCCAGCAGCCCCAAAAAGGCTAGCGGGGAATCCTACAATGAGCAGTTCTTC
CDR3 protein: CASSPKKASGESYNEQFF

clone size: -
J gene: TRBJ1-1
D gene: TRBD1
V gene: TRBV19
CDR3 DNA: TGTGCCAGTAAGGGACAGGCGAACACTGAAGCTTTCTTT
CDR3 protein: CASKGQANTEAFF

clone size: once
J gene: TRBJ2-2
D gene: -
V gene: TRBV5-1
CDR3 DNA: TGCGCCAGCAGCTTGGATGGCGGGCGAGGCACCGGGGAGCTGTTTTTT
CDR3 protein: CASSLDGGRGTGELFF

clone size: -
J gene: TRBJ2-1
D gene: TRBD2
V gene: TRBV5-1
CDR3 DNA: TGCGCCAGCAGCTGGACTAGCGGTAAGAGCTCCTACAATGAGCAGTTCTTC
CDR3 protein: CASSWTSGKSSYNEQFF

clone size: -
J gene: TRBJ2-5
D gene: -
V gene: TRBV5-5
CDR3 DNA: TGTGCCAGCAGATTCAACACGAGGGAGACCCAGTACTTC
CDR3 protein: CASRFNTRETQYF

clone size: -
J gene: TRBJ1-1
D gene: TRBD1
V gene: TRBV5-4
CDR3 DNA: TGTGCCAGCAGCAATGGACAGGTAGAGAACACTGAAGCTTTCTTT
CDR3 protein: CASSNGQVENTEAFF

clone size: -
J gene: TRBJ2-4
D gene: TRBD2
V gene: TRBV11-2
CDR3 DNA: TGTGCCAGCAGCTTAGTGATGGGGGGGAGGAACATTCAGTACTTC
CDR3 protein: CASSLVMGGRNIQYF

clone size: -
J gene: TRBJ1-1
D gene: -
V gene: TRBV12-3/TRBV12-4
CDR3 DNA: TGTGCCAGCAGTTTAACAGAAAACACTGAAGCTTTCTTT
CDR3 protein: CASSLTENTEAFF

clone size: -
J gene: TRBJ2-2
D gene: -
V gene: TRBV7-9
CDR3 DNA: TGTGCCAGCCAAAGGTGGCAGTCGGGTGGCGGGGAGCTGTTTTTT
CDR3 protein: CASQRWQSGGGELFF

clone size: -
J gene: TRBJ1-5
D gene: -
V gene: TRBV28
CDR3 DNA: TGTGCCAGCAGTCCCGGGGGGGGGCGTGGTCAGCCCCAGCATTTT
CDR3 protein: CASSPGGGRGQPQHF

clone size: -
J gene: TRBJ2-7
D gene: TRBD1
V gene: TRBV7-2
CDR3 DNA: TGTGCCAGCAGCCCACCGGACAGGATCTACGAGCAGTACTTC
CDR3 protein: CASSPPDRIYEQYF

clone size: -
J gene: TRBJ2-5
D gene: TRBD2
V gene: TRBV3-1/TRBV3-2
CDR3 DNA: TGTGCCAGCAGCCAAGAAAGACTAGCGGGGGGGTCAGAGACCCAGTACTTC
CDR3 protein: CASSQERLAGGSETQYF

clone size: once
J gene: TRBJ2-2
D gene: TRBD1
V gene: TRBV25-1
CDR3 DNA: TGTGCCAGCAGTGTTTCGTCCGGGACAGGCACCGGGGAGCTGTTTTTT
CDR3 protein: CASSVSSGTGTGELFF

clone size: -
J gene: TRBJ1-2
D gene: TRBD1
V gene: TRBV11-1
CDR3 DNA: TGTGCCAGCACAACGACAGGGCGCTTGGACTACACCTTC
CDR3 protein: CASTTTGRLDYTF

clone size: -
J gene: TRBJ2-7
D gene: -
V gene: TRBV20-1
CDR3 DNA: TGCAGTGCTACCCTTAGAGAGCAGTACTTC
CDR3 protein: CSATLREQYF

clone size: -
J gene: TRBJ2-7
D gene: TRBD1
V gene: TRBV18
CDR3 DNA: TGTGCCAGCTCACCGGGACAGGCGGTCAACGAGCAGTACTTC
CDR3 protein: CASSPGQAVNEQYF

clone size: -
J gene: TRBJ2-4
D gene: -
V gene: TRBV6-7
CDR3 DNA: TGTGCCAGCACCCTCGCAGAAAACATTCAGTACTTC
CDR3 protein: CASTLAENIQYF

clone size: -
J gene: TRBJ1-2
D gene: TRBD1
V gene: TRBV19
CDR3 DNA: TGTGCCAGTCAAAGCCTCGGACAGGGCGGGAACTATGGCTACACCTTC
CDR3 protein: CASQSLGQGGNYGYTF

clone size: -
J gene: TRBJ1-2
D gene: -
V gene: TRBV18
CDR3 DNA: TGTGCCAGCTCACCGGGACAAACAAACTATGGCTACACCTTC
CDR3 protein: CASSPGQTNYGYTF

clone size: -
J gene: TRBJ1-2
D gene: -
V gene: TRBV2
CDR3 DNA: TGTGCCAGCAGAACGTTCTTGGGTGCAAGGAGATCTTACACCTTC
CDR3 protein: CASRTFLGARRSYTF

clone size: -
J gene: TRBJ1-1
D gene: TRBD1
V gene: TRBV6-5
CDR3 DNA: TGTGCCAGCAGTTACGGACAGGGGGGCGCTGAAGCTTTCTTT
CDR3 protein: CASSYGQGGAEAFF

clone size: few
J gene: TRBJ1-2
D gene: TRBD1
V gene: TRBV5-1
CDR3 DNA: TGCGCCAGCAGCTCCCGGGACAGGGGCAGAGAAACCTATGGCTACACCTTC
CDR3 protein: CASSSRDRGRETYGYTF

clone size: -
J gene: TRBJ1-1
D gene: -
V gene: TRBV2
CDR3 DNA: TGTGCCAGCAGTTACTCAGGGTACACTGAAGCTTTCTTT
CDR3 protein: CASSYSGYTEAFF

clone size: -
J gene: TRBJ1-5
D gene: TRBD1
V gene: TRBV19
CDR3 DNA: TGTGCCAGTAGTCCCACAGGGGTAAGGCAGCCCCAGCATTTT
CDR3 protein: CASSPTGVRQPQHF

clone size: -
J gene: TRBJ2-7
D gene: -
V gene: TRBV3-1/TRBV3-2
CDR3 DNA: TGTGCCAGCAGCCAAGTTTCGGGGTACGAGCAGTACTTC
CDR3 protein: CASSQVSGYEQYF

clone size: -
J gene: TRBJ2-1
D gene: -
V gene: TRBV7-3
CDR3 DNA: TGTGCCAGCAGCTTAACCGGGGGGCCGTCCAATGAGCAGTTCTTC
CDR3 protein: CASSLTGGPSNEQFF

clone size: -
J gene: TRBJ1-3
D gene: -
V gene: TRBV2
CDR3 DNA: TGTGCCAGCAGGGAGGTTTGGCCGTCCTCTGGAAACACCATATATTTT
CDR3 protein: CASREVWPSSGNTIYF

clone size: -
J gene: TRBJ2-3
D gene: -
V gene: TRBV5-8
CDR3 DNA: TGTGCCAGCAGCTTGCGAGATACGCAGTATTTT
CDR3 protein: CASSLRDTQYF

clone size: -
J gene: TRBJ1-5
D gene: TRBD1
V gene: TRBV7-2
CDR3 DNA: TGTGCCAGCAGCTTAGTCATCGGGACAGGGGGGGATCAGCCCCAGCATTTT
CDR3 protein: CASSLVIGTGGDQPQHF

clone size: few
J gene: TRBJ2-7
D gene: -
V gene: TRBV25-1
CDR3 DNA: TGTGCCAGCAGGGACAGCTACTACGAGCAGTACTTC
CDR3 protein: CASRDSYYEQYF

clone size: -
J gene: TRBJ2-3
D gene: -
V gene: TRBV18
CDR3 DNA: TGTGCCAGCTCACAACAGGGATTTGCAGATACGCAGTATTTT
CDR3 protein: CASSQQGFADTQYF

clone size: -
J gene: TRBJ2-2
D gene: -
V gene: TRBV3-1/TRBV3-2
CDR3 DNA: TGTGCCAGCAGCCAAGTGGAGGGGGGGAGGAAGGCCGGGGAGCTGTTTTTT
CDR3 protein: CASSQVEGGRKAGELFF

clone size: once
J gene: TRBJ1-6
D gene: TRBD1
V gene: TRBV6-5
CDR3 DNA: TGTGCCAGCCGGGGGACAGGGGGGTATAATTCACCCCTCCACTTT
CDR3 protein: CASRGTGGYNSPLHF

clone size: -
J gene: TRBJ1-5
D gene: -
V gene: TRBV6-1
CDR3 DNA: TGTGCCAGCAGTGAACGAGCCCAGCCCCAGCATTTT
CDR3 protein: CASSERAQPQHF